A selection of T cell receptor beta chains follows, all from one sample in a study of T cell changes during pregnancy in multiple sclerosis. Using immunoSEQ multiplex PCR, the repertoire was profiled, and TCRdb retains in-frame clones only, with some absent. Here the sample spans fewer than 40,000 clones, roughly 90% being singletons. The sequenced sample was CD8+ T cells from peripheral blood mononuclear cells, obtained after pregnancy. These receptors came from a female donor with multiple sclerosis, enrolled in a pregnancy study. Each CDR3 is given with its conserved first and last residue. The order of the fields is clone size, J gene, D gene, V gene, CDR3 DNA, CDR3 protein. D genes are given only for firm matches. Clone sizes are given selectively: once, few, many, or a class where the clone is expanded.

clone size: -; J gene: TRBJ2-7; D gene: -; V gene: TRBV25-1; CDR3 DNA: TGTGCCAGCAGTGCCGAGCTCGAGCAGTACTTC; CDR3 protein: CASSAELEQYF
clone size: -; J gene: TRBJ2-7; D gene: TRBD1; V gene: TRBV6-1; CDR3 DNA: TGTGCCAGCAGTGAAAAAATGGGACAGGGGACCTTTAGCTCCTACGAGCAGTACTTC; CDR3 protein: CASSEKMGQGTFSSYEQYF
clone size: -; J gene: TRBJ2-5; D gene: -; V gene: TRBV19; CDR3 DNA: TGTGCCAGTAGTAGCGGGGTGGAGACCCAGTACTTC; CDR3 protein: CASSSGVETQYF
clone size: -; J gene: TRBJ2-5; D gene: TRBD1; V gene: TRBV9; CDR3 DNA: TGTGCCAGCAGCGGAACCGGGACAGGGTCTTTGGAGACCCAGTACTTC; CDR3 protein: CASSGTGTGSLETQYF
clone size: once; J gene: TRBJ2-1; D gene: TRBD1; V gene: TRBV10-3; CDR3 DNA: TGTGCCATCTACCGGACAGGGTCGAATGAGCAGTTCTTC; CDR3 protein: CAIYRTGSNEQFF
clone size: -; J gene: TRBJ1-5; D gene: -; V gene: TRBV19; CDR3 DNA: TGTGCCAGTAGTAGCCTCAGCGATAGCAATCAGCCCCAGCATTTT; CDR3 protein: CASSSLSDSNQPQHF
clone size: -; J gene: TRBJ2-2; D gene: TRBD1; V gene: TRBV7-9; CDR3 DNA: TGTGCCAGCAGCTCCCCGACAGGGGGCGTTCGCACCGGGGAGCTGTTTTTT; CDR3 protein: CASSSPTGGVRTGELFF
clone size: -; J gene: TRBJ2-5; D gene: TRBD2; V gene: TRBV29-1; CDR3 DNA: TGCAGCGTTGGGGGACTAGCTGATGAGACCCAGTACTTC; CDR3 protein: CSVGGLADETQYF
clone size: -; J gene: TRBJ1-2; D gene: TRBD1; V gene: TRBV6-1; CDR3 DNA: TGTGCCAGCAGTGAGGGCGGACAGGAATATGGCTACACCTTC; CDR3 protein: CASSEGGQEYGYTF
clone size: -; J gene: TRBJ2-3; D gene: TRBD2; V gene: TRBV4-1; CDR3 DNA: TGCGCCAGCAGCCCGCTCGGCGGGGGGGCTGGAGATACGCAGTATTTT; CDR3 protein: CASSPLGGGAGDTQYF
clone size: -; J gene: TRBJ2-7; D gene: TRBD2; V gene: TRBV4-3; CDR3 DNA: TGCGCCAGCAGCCCCCGGGGAGGCGGGGGAACCTACGAGCAGTACTTC; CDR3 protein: CASSPRGGGGTYEQYF
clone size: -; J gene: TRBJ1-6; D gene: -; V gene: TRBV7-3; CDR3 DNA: TGTGCCAGCAGCTCCTCGGAGGGGTTCAATTCACCCCTCCACTTT; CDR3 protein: CASSSSEGFNSPLHF
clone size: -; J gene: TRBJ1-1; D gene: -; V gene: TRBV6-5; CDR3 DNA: TGTGCCAGCAGCCAGGGTCGGACTGAAGCTTTCTTT; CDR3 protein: CASSQGRTEAFF
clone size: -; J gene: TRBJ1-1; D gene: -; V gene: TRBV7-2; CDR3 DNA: TGTGCCAGCAGCTTAGCCCAACAGCTATACACTGAAGCTTTCTTT; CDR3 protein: CASSLAQQLYTEAFF
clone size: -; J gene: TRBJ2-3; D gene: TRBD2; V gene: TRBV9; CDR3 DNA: TGTGCCAGCAGGGGTCCGGGACTAGCCACAGATACGCAGTATTTT; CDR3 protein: CASRGPGLATDTQYF
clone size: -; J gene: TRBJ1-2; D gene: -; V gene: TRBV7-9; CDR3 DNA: TGTGCCAGCAGCTTAGTAGGGGAGGGCTATGGCTACACCTTC; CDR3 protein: CASSLVGEGYGYTF
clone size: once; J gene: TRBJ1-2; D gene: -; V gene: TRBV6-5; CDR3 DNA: TGTGCCAGCAGTTACTCGGGGGGTAGTGGCTACACCTTC; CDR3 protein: CASSYSGGSGYTF
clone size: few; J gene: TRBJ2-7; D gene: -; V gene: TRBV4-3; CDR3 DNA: TGCGCCAGCAGCCCCCACCAGGTGTCCTACGAGCAGTACTTC; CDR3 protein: CASSPHQVSYEQYF
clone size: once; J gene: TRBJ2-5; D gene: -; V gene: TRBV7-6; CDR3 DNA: TGTGCCAGCAGCCCCGGTGGACTGGGGACCCAGTACTTC; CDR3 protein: CASSPGGLGTQYF
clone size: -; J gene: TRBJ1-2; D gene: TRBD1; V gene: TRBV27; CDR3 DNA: TGTGCCAGCAGTTTATCGCGGACAGGGTATGGCTACACCTTC; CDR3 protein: CASSLSRTGYGYTF
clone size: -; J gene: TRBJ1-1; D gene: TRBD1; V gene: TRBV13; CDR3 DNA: TGTGCCAGCAGCTCCCAGGGGGCTGAAGCTTTCTTT; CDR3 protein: CASSSQGAEAFF
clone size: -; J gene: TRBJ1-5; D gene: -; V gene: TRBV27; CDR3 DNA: TGTGCCAGCAGTTCCCGGGACTGGGGCAATCAGCCCCAGCATTTT; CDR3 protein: CASSSRDWGNQPQHF
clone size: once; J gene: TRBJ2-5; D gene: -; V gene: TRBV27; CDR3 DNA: TGTGCCAGCAGTCAGGGACTTCCCGGGGAGACCCAGTACTTC; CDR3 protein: CASSQGLPGETQYF
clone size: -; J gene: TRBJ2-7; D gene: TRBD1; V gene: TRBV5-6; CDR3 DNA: TGTGCCAGCAGCTTGGAGGGGGCCCACGAGCAGTACTTC; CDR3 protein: CASSLEGAHEQYF
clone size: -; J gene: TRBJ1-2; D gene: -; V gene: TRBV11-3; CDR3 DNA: TGTGCCAGCAGCTTAGTCCCCCGGAACAGGGACGACTATGGCTACACCTTC; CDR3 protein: CASSLVPRNRDDYGYTF
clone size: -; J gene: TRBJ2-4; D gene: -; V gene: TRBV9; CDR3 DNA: TGTGCCAGCAGCGTAGCTACTGAGGGAACCCAGTACTTC; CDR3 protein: CASSVATEGTQYF
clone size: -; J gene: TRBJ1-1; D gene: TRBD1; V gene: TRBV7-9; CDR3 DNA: TGTGCCAGCAGTTTTATTGGACAGGCGGCTGAAGCTTTCTTT; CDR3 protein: CASSFIGQAAEAFF
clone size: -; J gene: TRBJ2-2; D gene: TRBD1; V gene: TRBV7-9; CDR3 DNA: TGTGCCAGCAGCCGACTACAGGGGGGTCCCGGGGAGCTGTTTTTT; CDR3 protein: CASSRLQGGPGELFF
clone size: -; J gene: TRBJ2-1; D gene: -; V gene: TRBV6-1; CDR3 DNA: TGTGCCAGCAGTGAAGCGCGCGGTAGCGGCAATGAGCAGTTCTTC; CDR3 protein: CASSEARGSGNEQFF
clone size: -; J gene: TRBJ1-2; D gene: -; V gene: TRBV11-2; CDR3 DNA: TGTGCCAGCAGCTTAGAGAAGGACATTCGTGGCTACACCTTC; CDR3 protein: CASSLEKDIRGYTF
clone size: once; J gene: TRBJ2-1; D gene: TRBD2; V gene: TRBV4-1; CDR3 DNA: TGCGCCAGCAGCCGTGGACTAGTTAATGAGCAGTTCTTC; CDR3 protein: CASSRGLVNEQFF
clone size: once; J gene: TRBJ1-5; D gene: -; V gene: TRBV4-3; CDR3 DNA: TGCGCCAGCAGCCAAGACGGTTATCAGCCCCAGCATTTT; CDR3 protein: CASSQDGYQPQHF
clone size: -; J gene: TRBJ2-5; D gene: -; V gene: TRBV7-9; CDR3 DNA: TGTGCCAGCAGCTTACCGCCCGACCCAGGGGAGCGAGAGACCCAGTACTTC; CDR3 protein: CASSLPPDPGERETQYF
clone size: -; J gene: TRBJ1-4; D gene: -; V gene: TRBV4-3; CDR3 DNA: TGCGCCAGCAGCCAAGATGGCCAGGGGACTGAAAAACTGTTTTTT; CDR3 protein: CASSQDGQGTEKLFF
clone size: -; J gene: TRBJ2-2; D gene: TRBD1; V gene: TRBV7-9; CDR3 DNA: TGTGCCAGCAGCGGAGCCGGGACAGGGGGTACCGGGGAGCTGTTTTTT; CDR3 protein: CASSGAGTGGTGELFF
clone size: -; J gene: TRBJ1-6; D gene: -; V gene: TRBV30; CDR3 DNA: TGTGCCTGGAGTCTTACCGGGTGGGGGGCCCTCCACTTT; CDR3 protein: CAWSLTGWGALHF
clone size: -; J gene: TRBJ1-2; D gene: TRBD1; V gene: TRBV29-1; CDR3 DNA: TGCAGCGTTGAAGATTTTTCCCAGAGACAGGGAGTGAACTATGGCTACACCTTC; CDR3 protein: CSVEDFSQRQGVNYGYTF
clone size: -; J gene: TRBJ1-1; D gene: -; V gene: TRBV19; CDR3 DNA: TGTGCCAGTAGTATGGTTCCGGGGGGCACTGAAGCTTTCTTT; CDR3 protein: CASSMVPGGTEAFF
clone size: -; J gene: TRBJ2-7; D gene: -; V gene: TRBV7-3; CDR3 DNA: TGTGCCAGCAGCTTAGGGGGGGGCCCCCCCTACGAGCAGTACTTC; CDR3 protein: CASSLGGGPPYEQYF
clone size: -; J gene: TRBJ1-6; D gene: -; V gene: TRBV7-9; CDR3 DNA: TGTGCCAGCAGCTCCTACGGGACAACGCTCCACTTT; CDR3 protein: CASSSYGTTLHF
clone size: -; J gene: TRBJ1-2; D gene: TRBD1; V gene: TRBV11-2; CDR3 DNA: TGTGCCAGCAGCTACGACCTACAGGGGGCGGCCTATGGCTACACCTTC; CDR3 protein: CASSYDLQGAAYGYTF
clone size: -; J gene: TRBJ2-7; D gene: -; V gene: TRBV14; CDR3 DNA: TGTGCCAGCAGCCCAAGAGCCGGCAGGGGAGTCAACGAGCAGTACTTC; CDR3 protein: CASSPRAGRGVNEQYF
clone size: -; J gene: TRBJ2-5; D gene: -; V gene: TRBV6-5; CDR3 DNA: TGTGCCAGCAGTTTGGATACCGGGGGGCCGCAGGAGACCCAGTACTTC; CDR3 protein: CASSLDTGGPQETQYF
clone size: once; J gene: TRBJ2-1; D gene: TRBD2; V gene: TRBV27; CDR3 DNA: TGTGCCAGCAGTTTGACTAGCGGGGGACTCCCCTACAATGAGCAGTTCTTC; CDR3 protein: CASSLTSGGLPYNEQFF
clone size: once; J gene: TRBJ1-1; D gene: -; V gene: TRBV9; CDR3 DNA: TGTGCCAGCGGCAGGGGTTTCGGGAACACTGAAGCTTTCTTT; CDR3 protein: CASGRGFGNTEAFF
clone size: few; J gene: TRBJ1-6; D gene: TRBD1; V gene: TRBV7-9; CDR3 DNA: TGTGCCAGCAGAGCCGGGACAGGGGGCGCTAATTCACCCCTCCACTTT; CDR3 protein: CASRAGTGGANSPLHF